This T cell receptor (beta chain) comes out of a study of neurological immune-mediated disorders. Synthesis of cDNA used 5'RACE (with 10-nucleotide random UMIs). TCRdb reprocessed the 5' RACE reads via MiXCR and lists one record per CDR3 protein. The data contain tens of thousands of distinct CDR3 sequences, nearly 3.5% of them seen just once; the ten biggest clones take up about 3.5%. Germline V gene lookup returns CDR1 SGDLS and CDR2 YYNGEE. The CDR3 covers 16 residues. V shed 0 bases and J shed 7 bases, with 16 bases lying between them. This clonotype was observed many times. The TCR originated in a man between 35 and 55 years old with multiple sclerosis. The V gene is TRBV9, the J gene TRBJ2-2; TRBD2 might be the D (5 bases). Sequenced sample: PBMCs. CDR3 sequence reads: CASSVEPPRGDGELFF. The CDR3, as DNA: TGTGCCAGCAGCGTAGAGCCCCCACGGGGAGACGGGGAGCTGTTTTTT.